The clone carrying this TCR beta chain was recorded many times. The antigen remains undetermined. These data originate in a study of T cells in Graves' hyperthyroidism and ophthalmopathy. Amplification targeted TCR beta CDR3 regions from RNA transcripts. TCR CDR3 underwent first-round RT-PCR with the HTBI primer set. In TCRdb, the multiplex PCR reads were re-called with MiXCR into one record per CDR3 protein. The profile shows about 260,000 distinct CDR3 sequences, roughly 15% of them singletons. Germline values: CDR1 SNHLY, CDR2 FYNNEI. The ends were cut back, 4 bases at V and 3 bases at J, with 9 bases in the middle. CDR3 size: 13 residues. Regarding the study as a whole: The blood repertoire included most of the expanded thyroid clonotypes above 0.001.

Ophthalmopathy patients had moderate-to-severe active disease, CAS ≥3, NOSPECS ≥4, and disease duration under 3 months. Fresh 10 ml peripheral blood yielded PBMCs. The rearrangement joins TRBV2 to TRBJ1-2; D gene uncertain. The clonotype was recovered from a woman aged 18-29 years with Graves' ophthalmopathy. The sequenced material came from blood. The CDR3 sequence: CASSGLHDYGYTF. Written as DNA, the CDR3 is TGTGCCAGCAGTGGGCTTCACGACTATGGCTACACCTTC.